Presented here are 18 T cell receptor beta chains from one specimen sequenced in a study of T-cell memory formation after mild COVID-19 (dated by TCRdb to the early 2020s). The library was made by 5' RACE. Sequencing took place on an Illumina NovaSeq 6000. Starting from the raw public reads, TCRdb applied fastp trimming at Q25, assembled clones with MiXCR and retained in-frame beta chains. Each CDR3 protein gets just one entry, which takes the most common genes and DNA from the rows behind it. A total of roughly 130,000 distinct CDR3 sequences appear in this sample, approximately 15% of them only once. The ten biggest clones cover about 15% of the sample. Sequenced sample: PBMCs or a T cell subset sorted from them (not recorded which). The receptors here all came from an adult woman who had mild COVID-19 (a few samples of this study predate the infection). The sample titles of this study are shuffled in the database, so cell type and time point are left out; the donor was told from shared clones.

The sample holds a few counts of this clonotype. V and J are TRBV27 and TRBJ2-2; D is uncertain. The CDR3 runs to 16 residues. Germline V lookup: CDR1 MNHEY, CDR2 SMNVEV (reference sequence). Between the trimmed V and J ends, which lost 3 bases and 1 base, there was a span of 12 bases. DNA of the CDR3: TGTGCCAGCAGTTTGTTGACGAAGGAGAACACCGGGGAGCTGTTTTTT. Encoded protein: CASSLLTKENTGELFF.

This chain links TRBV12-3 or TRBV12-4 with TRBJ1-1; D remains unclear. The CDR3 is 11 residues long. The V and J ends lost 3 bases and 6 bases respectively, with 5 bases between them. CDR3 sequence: CASSFGPEAFF. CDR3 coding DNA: TGTGCCAGCAGTTTTGGTCCTGAAGCTTTCTTT.

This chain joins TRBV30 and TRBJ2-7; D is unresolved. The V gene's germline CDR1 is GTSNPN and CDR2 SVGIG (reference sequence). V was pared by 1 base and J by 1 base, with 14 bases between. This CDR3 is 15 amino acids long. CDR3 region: CAWSAPGLRSYEQYF. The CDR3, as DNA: TGTGCCTGGAGTGCCCCCGGGCTCAGGTCCTACGAGCAGTACTTC.

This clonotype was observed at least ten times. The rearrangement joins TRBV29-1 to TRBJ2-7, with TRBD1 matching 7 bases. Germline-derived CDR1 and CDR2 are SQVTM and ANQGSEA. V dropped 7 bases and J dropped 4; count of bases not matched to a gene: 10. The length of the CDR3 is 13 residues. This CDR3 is CSATGQLRYEQYF. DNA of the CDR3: TGCAGCGCCACGGGACAGCTTCGTTACGAGCAGTACTTC.

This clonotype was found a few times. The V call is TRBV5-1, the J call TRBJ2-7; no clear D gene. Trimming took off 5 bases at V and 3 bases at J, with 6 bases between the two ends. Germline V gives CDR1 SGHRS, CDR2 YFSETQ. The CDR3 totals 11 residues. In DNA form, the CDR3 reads TGCGCCAGCAGGGCGGACTACGAGCAGTACTTC. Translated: CASRADYEQYF.

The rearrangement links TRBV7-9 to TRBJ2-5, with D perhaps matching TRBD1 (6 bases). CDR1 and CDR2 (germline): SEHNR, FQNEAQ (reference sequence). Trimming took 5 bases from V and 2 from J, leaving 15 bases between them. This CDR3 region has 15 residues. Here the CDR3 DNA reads TGTGCCAGCAGCACCTCGCCCGGACAGCAAGAGACCCAGTACTTC. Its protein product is CASSTSPGQQETQYF.

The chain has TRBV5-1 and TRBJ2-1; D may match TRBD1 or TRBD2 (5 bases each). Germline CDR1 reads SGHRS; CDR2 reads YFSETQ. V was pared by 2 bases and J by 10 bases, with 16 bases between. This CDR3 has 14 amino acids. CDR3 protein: CASSFGSEGLEQFF. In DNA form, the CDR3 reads TGCGCCAGCAGCTTCGGGTCCGAGGGGCTGGAGCAGTTCTTC.

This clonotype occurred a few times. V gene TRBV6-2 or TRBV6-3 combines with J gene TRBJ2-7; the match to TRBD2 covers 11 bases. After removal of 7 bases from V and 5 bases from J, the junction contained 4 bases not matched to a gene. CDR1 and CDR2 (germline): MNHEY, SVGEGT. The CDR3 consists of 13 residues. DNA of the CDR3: TGTGCCAGCACGACTAGCGGGACCCACGAGCAGTACTTC. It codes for CASTTSGTHEQYF.

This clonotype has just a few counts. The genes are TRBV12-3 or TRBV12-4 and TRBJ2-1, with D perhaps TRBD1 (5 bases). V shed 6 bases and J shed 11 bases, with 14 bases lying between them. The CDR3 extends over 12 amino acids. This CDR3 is CASSSSGAKQFF. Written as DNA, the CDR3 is TGTGCCAGCAGCAGCAGTGGGGCCAAGCAGTTCTTC.

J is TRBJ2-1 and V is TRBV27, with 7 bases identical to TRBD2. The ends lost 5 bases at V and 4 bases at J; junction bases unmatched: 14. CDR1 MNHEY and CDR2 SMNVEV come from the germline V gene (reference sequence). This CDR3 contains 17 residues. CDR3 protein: CASSPIGASGEYNEQFF. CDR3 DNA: TGTGCCAGCAGTCCGATTGGGGCTAGCGGAGAATACAATGAGCAGTTCTTC.

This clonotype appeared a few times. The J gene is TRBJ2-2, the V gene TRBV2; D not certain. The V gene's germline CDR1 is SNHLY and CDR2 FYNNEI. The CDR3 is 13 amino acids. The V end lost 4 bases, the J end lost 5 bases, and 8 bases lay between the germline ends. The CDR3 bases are TGTGCCAGCAGTGGTCCCAATACCGGGGAGCTGTTTTTT. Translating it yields CASSGPNTGELFF.

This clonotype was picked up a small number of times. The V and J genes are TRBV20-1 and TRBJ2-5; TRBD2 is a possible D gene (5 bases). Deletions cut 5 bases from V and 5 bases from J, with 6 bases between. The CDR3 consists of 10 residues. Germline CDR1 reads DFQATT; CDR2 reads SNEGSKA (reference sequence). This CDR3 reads CSAGGETQYF. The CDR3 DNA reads TGCAGTGCTGGCGGGGAGACCCAGTACTTC.

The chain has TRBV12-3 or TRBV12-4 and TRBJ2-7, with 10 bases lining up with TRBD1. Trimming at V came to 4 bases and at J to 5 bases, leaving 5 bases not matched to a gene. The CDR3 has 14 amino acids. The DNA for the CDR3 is TGTGCCAGCAGTTCCCGGGACAGGGGAAACGAGCAGTACTTC. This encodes CASSSRDRGNEQYF.

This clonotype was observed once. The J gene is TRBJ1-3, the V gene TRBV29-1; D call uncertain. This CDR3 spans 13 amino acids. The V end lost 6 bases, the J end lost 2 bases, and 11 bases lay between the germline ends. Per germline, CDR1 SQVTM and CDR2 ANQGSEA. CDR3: CSVTIPPGNTIYF. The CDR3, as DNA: TGCAGCGTGACGATTCCCCCTGGAAACACCATATATTTT.

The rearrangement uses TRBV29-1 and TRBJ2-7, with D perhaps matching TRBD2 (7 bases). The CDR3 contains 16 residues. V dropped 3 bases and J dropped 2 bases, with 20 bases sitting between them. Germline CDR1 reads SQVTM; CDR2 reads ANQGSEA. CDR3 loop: CSVDDRSGMGAYEQYF. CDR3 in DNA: TGCAGCGTTGACGACAGGAGCGGGATGGGGGCCTACGAGCAGTACTTC.

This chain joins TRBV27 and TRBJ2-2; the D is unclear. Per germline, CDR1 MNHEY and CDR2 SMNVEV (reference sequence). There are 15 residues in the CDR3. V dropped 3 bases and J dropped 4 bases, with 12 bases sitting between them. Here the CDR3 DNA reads TGTGCCAGCAGTTTTCGGTTATTGGGCACCGGGGAGCTGTTTTTT. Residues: CASSFRLLGTGELFF.

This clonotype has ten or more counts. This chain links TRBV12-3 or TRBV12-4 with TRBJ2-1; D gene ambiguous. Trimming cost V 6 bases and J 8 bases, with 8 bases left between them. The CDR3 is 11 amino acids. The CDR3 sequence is CASSHGDEQFF. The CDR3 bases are TGTGCCAGCAGCCATGGCGATGAGCAGTTCTTC.

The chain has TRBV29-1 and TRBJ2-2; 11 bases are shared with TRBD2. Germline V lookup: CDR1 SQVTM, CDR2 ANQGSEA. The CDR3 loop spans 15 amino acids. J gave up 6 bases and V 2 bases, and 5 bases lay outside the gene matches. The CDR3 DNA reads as TGCAGCGTTGAATCGACTAGCGGGGTCCCCGGGGAGCTGTTTTTT. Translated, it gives CSVESTSGVPGELFF.